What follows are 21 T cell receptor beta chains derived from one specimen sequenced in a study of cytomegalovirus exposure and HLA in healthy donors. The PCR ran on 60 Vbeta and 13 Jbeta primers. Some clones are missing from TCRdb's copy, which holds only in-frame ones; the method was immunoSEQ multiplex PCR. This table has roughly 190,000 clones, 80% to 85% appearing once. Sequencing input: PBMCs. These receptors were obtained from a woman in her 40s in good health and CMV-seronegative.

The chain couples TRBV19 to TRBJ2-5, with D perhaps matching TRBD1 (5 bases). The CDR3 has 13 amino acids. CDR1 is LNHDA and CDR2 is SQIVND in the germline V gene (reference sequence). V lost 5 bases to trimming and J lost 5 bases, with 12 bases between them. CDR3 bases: TGTGCCAGTAGTCCCCCAGGGCGCGAGACCCAGTACTTC. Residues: CASSPPGRETQYF.

CDR3 sequence: CASSIQGIPYEQYV. CDR3 nucleotides: TGTGCCAGCAGCATACAGGGTATACCCTACGAGCAGTACGTC. The rearrangement joins TRBV5-4 to TRBJ2-7; possible D gene TRBD1, 6 bases. The V end was cut by 4 bases, the J end by 2 bases, with 13 bases between. This CDR3 has 14 amino acids. Germline lookup yields CDR1 SGHNT and CDR2 YYREEE (reference sequence).

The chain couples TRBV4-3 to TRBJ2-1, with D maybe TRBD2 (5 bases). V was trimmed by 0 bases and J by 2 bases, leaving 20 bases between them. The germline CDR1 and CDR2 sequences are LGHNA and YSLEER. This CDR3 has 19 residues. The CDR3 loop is CASSQDVWASSLAYNEQFF. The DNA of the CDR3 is TGCGCCAGCAGCCAAGATGTCTGGGCTAGCTCACTAGCCTACAATGAGCAGTTCTTC.

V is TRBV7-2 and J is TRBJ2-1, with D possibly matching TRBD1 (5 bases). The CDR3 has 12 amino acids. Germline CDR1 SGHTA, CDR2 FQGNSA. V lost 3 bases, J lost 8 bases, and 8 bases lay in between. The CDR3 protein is CASSLWGDEQFF. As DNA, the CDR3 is TGTGCCAGCAGCTTGTGGGGCGATGAGCAGTTCTTC. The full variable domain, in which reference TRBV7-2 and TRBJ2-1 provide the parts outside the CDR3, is GAGVSQSPSNKVTEKGKDVELRCDPISGHTALYWYRQSLGQGLEFLIYFQGNSAPDKSGLPSDRFSAERTGGSVSTLTIQRTQQEDSAVYLCASSLWGDEQFFGPGTRLTVL.

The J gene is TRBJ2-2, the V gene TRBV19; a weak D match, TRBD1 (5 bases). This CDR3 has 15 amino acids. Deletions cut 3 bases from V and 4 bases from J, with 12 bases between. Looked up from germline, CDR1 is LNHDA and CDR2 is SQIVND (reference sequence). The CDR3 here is CASSIPRDFTGELFF. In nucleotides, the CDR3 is TGTGCCAGTAGTATCCCCAGGGATTTCACCGGGGAGCTGTTTTTT.

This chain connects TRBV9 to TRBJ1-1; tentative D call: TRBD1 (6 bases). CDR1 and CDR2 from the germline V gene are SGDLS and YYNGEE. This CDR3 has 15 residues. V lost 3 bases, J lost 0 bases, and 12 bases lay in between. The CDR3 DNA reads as TGTGCCAGCAGCGCCGGGGGGCCCTTGAACACTGAAGCTTTCTTT. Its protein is CASSAGGPLNTEAFF. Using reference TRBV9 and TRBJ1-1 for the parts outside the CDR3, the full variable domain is DSGVTQTPKHLITATGQRVTLRCSPRSGDLSVYWYQQSLDQGLQFLIQYYNGEERAKGNILERFSAQQFPDLHSELNLSSLELGDSALYFCASSAGGPLNTEAFFGQGTRLTVV.

Here the CDR3 DNA reads TGTGCCTGGAGTGTAGGGCTAGCGGGAAGCGAGCAGTACTTC. Its protein product is CAWSVGLAGSEQYF. The V and J genes are TRBV30 and TRBJ2-7, with TRBD2 matching 9 bases. From germline, CDR1 is GTSNPN and CDR2 SVGIG (reference sequence). The CDR3 is made up of 14 amino acids. Trimming took 0 bases from V and 6 from J; bases not matched to a gene: 6.

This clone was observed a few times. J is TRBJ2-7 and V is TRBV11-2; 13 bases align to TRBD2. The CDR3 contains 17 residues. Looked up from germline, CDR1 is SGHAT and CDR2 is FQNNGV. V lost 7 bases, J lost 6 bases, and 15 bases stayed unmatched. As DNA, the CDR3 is TGTGCCAGCACCGAAGACCCACTAGCGGGAGGGCTGGGCGAGCAGTACTTC. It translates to CASTEDPLAGGLGEQYF.

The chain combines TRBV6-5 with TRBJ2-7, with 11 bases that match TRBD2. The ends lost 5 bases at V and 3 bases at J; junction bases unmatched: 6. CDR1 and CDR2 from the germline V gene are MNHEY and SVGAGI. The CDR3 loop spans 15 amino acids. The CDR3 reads CASSRTGTSGYEQYF. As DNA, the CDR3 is TGTGCCAGCAGTCGTACCGGGACTAGCGGCTACGAGCAGTACTTC.

Written as DNA, the CDR3 is TGTGCCAGCAGCTTAGGCCAGGGGATTTCCTACGAGCAGTACGTC. Its protein is CASSLGQGISYEQYV. The rearrangement uses TRBV7-2 and TRBJ2-7, with a possible D match to TRBD1 (6 bases). The CDR3 has 15 residues. Between the trimmed V and J ends, which lost 1 base and 1 base, there was a span of 11 bases. Germline V gene lookup returns CDR1 SGHTA and CDR2 FQGNSA.

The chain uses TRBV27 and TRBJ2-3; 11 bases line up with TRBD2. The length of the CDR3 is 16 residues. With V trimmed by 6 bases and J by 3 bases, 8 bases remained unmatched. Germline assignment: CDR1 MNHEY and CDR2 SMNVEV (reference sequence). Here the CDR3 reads CASRRRLAGRTDTQYF. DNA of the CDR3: TGTGCCAGCAGAAGACGACTAGCGGGACGAACAGATACGCAGTATTTT.

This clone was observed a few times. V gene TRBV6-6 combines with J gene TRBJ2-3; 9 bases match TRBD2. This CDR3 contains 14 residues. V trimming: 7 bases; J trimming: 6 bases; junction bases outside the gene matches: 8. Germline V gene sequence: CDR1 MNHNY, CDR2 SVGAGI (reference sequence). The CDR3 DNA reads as TGTGCCAGCACCGGGGTAGCGGGAGTGGATACGCAGTATTTT. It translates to CASTGVAGVDTQYF.

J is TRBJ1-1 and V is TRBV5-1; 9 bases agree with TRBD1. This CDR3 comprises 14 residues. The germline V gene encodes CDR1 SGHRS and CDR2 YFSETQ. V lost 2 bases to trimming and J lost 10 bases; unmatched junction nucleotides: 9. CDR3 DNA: TGCGCCAGCAGCTTCGGACCTGGACAGGGGTTAGCTTTCTTT. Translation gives CASSFGPGQGLAFF.

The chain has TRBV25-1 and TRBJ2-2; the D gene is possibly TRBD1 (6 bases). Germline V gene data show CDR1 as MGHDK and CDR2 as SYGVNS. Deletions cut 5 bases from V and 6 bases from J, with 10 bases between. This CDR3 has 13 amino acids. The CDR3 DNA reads TGTGCCAGCAGTCTAACAGGGTCCGGGGAGCTGTTTTTT. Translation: CASSLTGSGELFF.

The CDR3 DNA reads as TGTGCCAGCAGCCAAGAGACTAGCGGGCAAGAGACCCAGTACTTC. Protein product: CASSQETSGQETQYF. The V call is TRBV4-2, the J call TRBJ2-5; 10 bases align to TRBD2. This CDR3 has 15 amino acids. Germline values: CDR1 LGHNA, CDR2 YNFKEQ. The V segment lost 0 bases and the J segment 2 bases; nucleotides outside the gene matches: 0.

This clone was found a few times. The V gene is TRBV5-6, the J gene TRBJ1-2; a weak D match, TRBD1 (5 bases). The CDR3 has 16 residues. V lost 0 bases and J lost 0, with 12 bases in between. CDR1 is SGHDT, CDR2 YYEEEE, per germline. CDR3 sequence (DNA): TGTGCCAGCAGCTTGGTCCCCGGACAATCTAACTATGGCTACACCTTC. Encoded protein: CASSLVPGQSNYGYTF.

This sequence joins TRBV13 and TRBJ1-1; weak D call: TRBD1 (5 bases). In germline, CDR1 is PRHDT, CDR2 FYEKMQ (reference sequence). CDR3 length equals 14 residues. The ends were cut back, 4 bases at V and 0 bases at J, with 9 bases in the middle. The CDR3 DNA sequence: TGTGCCAGCAGCTCCGGGGGTATGAACACTGAAGCTTTCTTT. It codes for CASSSGGMNTEAFF.

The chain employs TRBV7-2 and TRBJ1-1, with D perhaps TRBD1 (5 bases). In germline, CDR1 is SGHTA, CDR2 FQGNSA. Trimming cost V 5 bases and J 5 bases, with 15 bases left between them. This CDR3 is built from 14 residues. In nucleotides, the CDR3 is TGTGCCAGCAGCCCCTGGACGGGGGGGACTGAAGCTTTCTTT. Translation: CASSPWTGGTEAFF.

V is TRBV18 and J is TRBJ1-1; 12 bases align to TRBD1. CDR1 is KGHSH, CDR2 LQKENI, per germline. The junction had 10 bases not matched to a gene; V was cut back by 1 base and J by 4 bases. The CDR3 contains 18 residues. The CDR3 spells CASSPRSGQGASGTEAFF. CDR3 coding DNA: TGTGCCAGCTCACCACGCTCGGGACAGGGGGCGTCGGGCACTGAAGCTTTCTTT.

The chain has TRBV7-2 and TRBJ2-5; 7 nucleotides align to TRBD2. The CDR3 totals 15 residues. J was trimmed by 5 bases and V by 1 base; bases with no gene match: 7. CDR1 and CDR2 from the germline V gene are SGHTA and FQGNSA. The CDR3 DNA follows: TGTGCCAGCAGCTTAGTGGCTAGCGGAGGGGAGACCCAGTACTTC. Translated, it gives CASSLVASGGETQYF.

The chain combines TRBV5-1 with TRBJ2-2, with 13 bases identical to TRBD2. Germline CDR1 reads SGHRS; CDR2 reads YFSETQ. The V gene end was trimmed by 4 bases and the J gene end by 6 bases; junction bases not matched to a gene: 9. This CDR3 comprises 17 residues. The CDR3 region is CASSPGTSGIVAGELFF. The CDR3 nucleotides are TGCGCCAGCAGCCCCGGGACTAGCGGGATTGTCGCCGGGGAGCTGTTTTTT.